This T cell receptor (beta chain) was sequenced during a study of T-cell memory formation after mild COVID-19. In the study overall: TCR clusters were mostly donor specific.

Constant-segment primers were used for 5'RACE, and the resulting TCR alpha and TCR beta cDNA libraries carried sample barcodes and UMIs. TCRdb redid the calling of the 5' RACE reads with MiXCR, one entry per CDR3 protein. This sample has about 340,000 distinct CDR3 sequences, with roughly 20% found just once. Trimming stripped 5 bases from V and 0 bases from J, with 10 bases between. Germline CDR1 SEHNR, CDR2 FQNEAQ (reference sequence). CDR3 size: 14 residues. Study-wide results and limits: Pre-infection memory held some responding clones, suggesting pre-existing cross-reactive T cells responded. Contracting clones localized mainly to CM and EM when CD4+ and mainly to EMRA when CD8+.

In its sample, this clonotype was seen many times. Its specificity is unknown. The TCR originated in an adult woman who had mild COVID-19 (a few samples of this study predate the infection). Cell type and time point are not known. Sequencing input: PBMCs or a T cell subset sorted from them (not recorded which). The chain combines TRBV7-9 with TRBJ1-1; D gene ambiguous. DNA for the CDR3: TGTGCCAGCAGCCCCAGCCCCATGAACACTGAAGCTTTCTTT. The encoded protein is CASSPSPMNTEAFF.